The source of this T cell receptor (beta chain) is a study of response to subunit inactivated influenza vaccine. With regard to this clonotype: Its antigen is not identified.

A single record per CDR3 protein comes from TCRdb applying MiXCR to the RT-PCR reads. The table records some 640,000 distinct CDR3 sequences, approximately 15% of them present only once. Whole-study results and caveats: Authors suggested each seasonal influenza vaccination recruits few new T cells.

This CDR3 is 16 amino acids long. V was pared by 4 bases and J by 2 bases, with 5 bases of the junction left unmatched. CDR1 is LGHDT, CDR2 YNNKEL, per germline (reference sequence). Material: PBMCs from blood, obtained about 14 days before vaccination. V and J are TRBV3-1 and TRBJ2-1, with 10 bases identical to TRBD2. This clonotype was obtained from a man aged 50 or older who received an inactivated influenza vaccine. In DNA form, the CDR3 reads TGTGCCAGCAGCCCCACACTAGCGGGGACCTACAATGAGCAGTTCTTC. Amino acids: CASSPTLAGTYNEQFF.